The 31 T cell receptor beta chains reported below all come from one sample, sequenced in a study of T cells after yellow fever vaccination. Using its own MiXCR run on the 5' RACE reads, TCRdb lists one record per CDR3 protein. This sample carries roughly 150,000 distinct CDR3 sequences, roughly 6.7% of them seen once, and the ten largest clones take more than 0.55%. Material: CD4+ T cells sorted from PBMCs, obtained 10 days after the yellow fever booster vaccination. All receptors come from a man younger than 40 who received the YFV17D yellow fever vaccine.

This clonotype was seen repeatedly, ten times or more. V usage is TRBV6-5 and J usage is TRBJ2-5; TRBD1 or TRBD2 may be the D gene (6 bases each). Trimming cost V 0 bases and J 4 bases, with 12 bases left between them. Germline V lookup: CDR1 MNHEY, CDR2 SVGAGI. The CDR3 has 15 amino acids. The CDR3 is CASSYSGGSGETQYF. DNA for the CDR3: TGTGCCAGCAGTTACTCAGGGGGGAGCGGAGAGACCCAGTACTTC.

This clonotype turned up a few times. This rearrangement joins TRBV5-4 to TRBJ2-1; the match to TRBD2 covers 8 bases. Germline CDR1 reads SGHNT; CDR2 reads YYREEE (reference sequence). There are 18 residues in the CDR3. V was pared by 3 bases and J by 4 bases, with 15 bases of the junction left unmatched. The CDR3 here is CASSSGGSAGVWYNEQFF. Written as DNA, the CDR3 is TGTGCCAGCAGCTCCGGGGGATCAGCGGGAGTTTGGTACAATGAGCAGTTCTTC.

CDR3 region: CASSRGQEQETQYF. The CDR3 DNA is TGTGCCAGCTCACGGGGACAGGAGCAAGAGACCCAGTACTTC. J is TRBJ2-5 and V is TRBV18, with 8 bases matching TRBD1. The CDR3 covers 14 residues. Per germline, CDR1 KGHSH and CDR2 LQKENI. Unmatched junction bases numbered 3, after V lost 4 bases and J lost 2 bases. Based on the CDR3 plus reference TRBV18 and TRBJ2-5, the full variable domain is NAGVMQNPRHLVRRRGQEARLRCSPMKGHSHVYWYRQLPEEGLKFMVYLQKENIIDESGMPKERFSAEFPKEGPSILRIQQVVRGDSAAYFCASSRGQEQETQYFGPGTRLLVL.

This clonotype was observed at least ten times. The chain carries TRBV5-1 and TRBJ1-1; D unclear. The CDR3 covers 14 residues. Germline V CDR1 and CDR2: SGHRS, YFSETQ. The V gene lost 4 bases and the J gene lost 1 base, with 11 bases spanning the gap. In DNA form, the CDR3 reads TGCGCCAGCAGCGACCGGACTGCGAACACTGAAGCTTTCTTT. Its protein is CASSDRTANTEAFF.

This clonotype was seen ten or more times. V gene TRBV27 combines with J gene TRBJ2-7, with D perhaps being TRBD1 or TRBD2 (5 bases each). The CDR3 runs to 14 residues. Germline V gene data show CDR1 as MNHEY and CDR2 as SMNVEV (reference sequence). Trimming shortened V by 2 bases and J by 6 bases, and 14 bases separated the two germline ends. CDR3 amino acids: CASSLQRGGSEQYF. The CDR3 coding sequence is TGTGCCAGCAGTTTACAGCGTGGGGGATCCGAGCAGTACTTC.

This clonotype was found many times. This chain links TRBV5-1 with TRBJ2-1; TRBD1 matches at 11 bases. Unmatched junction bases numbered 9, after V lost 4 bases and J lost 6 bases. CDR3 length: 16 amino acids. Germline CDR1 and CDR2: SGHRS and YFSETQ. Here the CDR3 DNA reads TGCGCCAGCAGCCTGTGGACAGGGGGCGCTTTCAATGAGCAGTTCTTC. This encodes CASSLWTGGAFNEQFF.

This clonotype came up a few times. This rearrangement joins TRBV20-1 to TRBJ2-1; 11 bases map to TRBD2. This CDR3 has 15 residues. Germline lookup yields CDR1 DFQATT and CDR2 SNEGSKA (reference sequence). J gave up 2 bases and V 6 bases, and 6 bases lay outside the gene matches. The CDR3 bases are TGCAGTGCCCGAGCACTAGCGGGAGCCTACAATGAGCAGTTCTTC. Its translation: CSARALAGAYNEQFF.

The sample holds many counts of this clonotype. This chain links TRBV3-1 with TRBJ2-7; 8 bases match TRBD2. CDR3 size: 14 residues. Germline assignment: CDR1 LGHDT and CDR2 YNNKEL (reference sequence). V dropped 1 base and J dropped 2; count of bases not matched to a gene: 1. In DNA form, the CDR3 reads TGTGCCAGCAGCCAAGCGGGAGGGCCCTACGAGCAGTACTTC. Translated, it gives CASSQAGGPYEQYF.

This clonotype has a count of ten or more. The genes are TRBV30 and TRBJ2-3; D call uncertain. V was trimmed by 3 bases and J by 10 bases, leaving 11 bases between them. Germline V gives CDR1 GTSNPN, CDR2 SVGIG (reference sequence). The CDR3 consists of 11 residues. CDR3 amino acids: CAWRQTHAQYF. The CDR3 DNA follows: TGTGCCTGGAGACAAACCCATGCGCAGTATTTT.

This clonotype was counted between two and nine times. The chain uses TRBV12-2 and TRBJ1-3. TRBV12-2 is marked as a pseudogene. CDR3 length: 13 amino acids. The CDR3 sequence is CASRLSEGNTIYF. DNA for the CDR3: TGTGCAAGTCGCTTGAGCGAAGGAAACACCATATATTTT.

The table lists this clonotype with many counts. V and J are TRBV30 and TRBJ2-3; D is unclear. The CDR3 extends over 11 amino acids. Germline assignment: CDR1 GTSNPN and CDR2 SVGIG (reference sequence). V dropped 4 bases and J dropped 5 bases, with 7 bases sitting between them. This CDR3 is CAWISRDTQYF. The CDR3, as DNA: TGTGCCTGGATTAGTCGAGATACGCAGTATTTT.

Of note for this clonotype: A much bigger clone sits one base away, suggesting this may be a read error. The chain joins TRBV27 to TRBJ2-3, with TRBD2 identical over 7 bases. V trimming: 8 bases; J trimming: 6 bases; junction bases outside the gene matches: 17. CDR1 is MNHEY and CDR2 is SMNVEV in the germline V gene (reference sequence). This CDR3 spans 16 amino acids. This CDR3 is CASSTFGAGEMDTQYF. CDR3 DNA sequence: TGTGCCAGCTCCACTTTCGGGGCGGGAGAAATGGATACGCAGTATTTT.

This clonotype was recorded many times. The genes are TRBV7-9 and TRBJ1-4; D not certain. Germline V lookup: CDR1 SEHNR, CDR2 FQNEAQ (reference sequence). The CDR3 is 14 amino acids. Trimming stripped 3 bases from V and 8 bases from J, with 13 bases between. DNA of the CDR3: TGTGCCAGCAGCTTGGCAGGTTCGTGGGAAAAACTGTTTTTT. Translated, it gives CASSLAGSWEKLFF.

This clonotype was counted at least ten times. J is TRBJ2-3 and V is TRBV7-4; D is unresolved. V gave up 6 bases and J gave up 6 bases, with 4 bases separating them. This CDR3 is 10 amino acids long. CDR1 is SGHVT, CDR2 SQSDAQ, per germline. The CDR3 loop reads CASRGDTQYF. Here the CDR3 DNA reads TGTGCCAGCAGAGGGGATACGCAGTATTTT.

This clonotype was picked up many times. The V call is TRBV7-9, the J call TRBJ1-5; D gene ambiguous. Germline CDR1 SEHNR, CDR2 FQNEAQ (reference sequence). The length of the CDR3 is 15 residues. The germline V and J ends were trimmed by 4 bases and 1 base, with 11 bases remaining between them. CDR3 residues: CASSSQTPSNQPQHF. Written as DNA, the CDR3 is TGTGCCAGCAGCTCCCAAACGCCCAGCAATCAGCCCCAGCATTTT.

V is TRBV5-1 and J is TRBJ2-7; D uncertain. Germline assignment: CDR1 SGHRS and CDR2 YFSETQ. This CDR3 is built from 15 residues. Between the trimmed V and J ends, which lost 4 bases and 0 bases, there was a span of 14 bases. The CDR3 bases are TGCGCCAGCAGCCGAGGCCCAGAAAGCTCCTACGAGCAGTACTTC. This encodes CASSRGPESSYEQYF.

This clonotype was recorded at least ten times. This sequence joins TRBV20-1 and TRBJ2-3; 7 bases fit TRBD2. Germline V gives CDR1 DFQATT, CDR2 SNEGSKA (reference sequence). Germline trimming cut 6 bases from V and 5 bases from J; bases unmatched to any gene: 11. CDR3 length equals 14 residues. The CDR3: CSALAAAEGDTQYF. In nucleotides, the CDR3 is TGCAGTGCGCTAGCGGCTGCCGAGGGAGATACGCAGTATTTT.

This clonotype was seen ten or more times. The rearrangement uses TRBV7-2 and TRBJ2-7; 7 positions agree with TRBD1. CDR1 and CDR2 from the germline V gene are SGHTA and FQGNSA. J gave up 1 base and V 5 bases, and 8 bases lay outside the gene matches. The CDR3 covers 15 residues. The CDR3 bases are TGTGCCAGCAGCATCGGACAGGTGCCTTCCTACGAGCAGTACTTC. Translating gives CASSIGQVPSYEQYF. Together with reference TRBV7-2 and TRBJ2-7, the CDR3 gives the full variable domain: GAGVSQSPSNKVTEKGKDVELRCDPISGHTALYWYRQSLGQGLEFLIYFQGNSAPDKSGLPSDRFSAERTGGSVSTLTIQRTQQEDSAVYLCASSIGQVPSYEQYFGPGTRLTVT.

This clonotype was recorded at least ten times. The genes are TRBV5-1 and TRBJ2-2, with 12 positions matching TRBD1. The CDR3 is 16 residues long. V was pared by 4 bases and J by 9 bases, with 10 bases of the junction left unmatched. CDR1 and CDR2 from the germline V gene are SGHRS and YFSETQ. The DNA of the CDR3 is TGCGCCAGCAGCACCCGGGACAGGGGGCAGGAGAGGGAGCTGTTTTTT. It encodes CASSTRDRGQERELFF.

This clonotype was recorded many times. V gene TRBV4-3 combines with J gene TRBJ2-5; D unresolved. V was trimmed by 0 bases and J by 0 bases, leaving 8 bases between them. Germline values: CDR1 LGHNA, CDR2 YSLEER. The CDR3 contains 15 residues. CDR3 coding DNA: TGCGCCAGCAGCCAAGACCGCTATAACCAAGAGACCCAGTACTTC. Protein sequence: CASSQDRYNQETQYF.

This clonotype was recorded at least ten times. The CDR3 is CASSTRTGTYEQYF. In DNA form, the CDR3 reads TGTGCCAGCAGCACCCGGACAGGGACCTACGAGCAGTACTTC. The rearrangement links TRBV5-5 to TRBJ2-7, with TRBD1 identical over 8 bases. Germline loops: CDR1 SGHKS, CDR2 YYEKEE (reference sequence). After removal of 4 bases from V and 2 bases from J, the junction contained 5 bases not matched to a gene. The CDR3 length is 14 residues.

CDR3 sequence (DNA): TGTGCCAGCTCATACAACACGGGATACACTGGAAACACCATATATTTT. Its translation: CASSYNTGYTGNTIYF. The chain links TRBV18 to TRBJ1-3, with D uncertain. This CDR3 is 16 amino acids long. The V end was cut by 5 bases, the J end by 2 bases, with 16 bases between. CDR1 and CDR2 from the germline V gene are KGHSH and LQKENI.

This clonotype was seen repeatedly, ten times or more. As DNA, the CDR3 is TGTGCCAGCAGCTCAATGCTCTCCTACAATGAGCAGTTCTTC. It translates to CASSSMLSYNEQFF. This rearrangement joins TRBV7-2 to TRBJ2-1; no clear D gene. In germline, CDR1 is SGHTA, CDR2 FQGNSA. This CDR3 region has 14 residues. Trimming removed 4 bases from V and 0 bases from J, with 7 bases in between.

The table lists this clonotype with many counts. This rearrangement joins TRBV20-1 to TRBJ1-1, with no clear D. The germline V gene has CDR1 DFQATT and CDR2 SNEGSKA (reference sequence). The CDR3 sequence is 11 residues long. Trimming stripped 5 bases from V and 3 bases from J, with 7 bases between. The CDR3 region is CSASKDTEAFF. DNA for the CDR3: TGCAGTGCTTCCAAGGACACTGAAGCTTTCTTT.

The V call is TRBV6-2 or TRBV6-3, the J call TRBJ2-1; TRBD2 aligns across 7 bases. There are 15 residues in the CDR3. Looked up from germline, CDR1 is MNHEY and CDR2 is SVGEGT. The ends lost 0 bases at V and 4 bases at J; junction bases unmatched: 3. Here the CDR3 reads CASSYSRGIYNEQFF. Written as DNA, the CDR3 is TGTGCCAGCAGTTACTCGCGGGGGATATACAATGAGCAGTTCTTC.

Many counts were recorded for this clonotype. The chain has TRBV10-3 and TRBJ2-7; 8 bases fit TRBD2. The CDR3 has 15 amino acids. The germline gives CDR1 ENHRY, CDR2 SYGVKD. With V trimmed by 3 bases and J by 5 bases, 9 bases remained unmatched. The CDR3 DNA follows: TGTGCCATCAGTGAAAAGAAGCGGGAGCCTGACGAGCAGTACTTC. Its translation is CAISEKKREPDEQYF.

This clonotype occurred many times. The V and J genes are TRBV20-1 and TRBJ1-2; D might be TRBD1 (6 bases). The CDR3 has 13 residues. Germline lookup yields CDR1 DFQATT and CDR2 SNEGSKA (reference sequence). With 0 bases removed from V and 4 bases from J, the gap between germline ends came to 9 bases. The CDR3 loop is CSARDRGGYGYTF. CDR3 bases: TGCAGTGCTAGAGACAGGGGAGGCTATGGCTACACCTTC.

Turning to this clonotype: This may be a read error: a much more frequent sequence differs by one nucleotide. The CDR3 DNA reads as TGTGCCAGCAGCCCAACACAGGGGACCCAGTACTTC. Amino acid sequence: CASSPTQGTQYF. The chain joins TRBV7-2 to TRBJ2-5; D is possibly TRBD1 (6 bases). V was trimmed by 5 bases and J by 7 bases, leaving 11 bases between them. The CDR3 covers 12 residues. The germline gives CDR1 SGHTA, CDR2 FQGNSA.

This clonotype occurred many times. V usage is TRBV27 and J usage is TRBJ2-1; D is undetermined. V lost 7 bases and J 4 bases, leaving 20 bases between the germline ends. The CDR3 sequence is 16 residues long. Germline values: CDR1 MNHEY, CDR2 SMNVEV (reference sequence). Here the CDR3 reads CASTFRASLSYNEQFF. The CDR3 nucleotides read TGTGCCAGCACCTTCCGGGCCTCCTTATCATACAATGAGCAGTTCTTC.

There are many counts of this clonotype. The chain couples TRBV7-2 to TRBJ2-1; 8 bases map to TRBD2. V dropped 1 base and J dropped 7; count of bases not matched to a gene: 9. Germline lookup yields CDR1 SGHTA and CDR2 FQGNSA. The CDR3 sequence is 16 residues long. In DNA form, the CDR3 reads TGTGCCAGCAGCTTAGTTAGCGGGATGGTAGGGAATGAGCAGTTCTTC. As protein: CASSLVSGMVGNEQFF.

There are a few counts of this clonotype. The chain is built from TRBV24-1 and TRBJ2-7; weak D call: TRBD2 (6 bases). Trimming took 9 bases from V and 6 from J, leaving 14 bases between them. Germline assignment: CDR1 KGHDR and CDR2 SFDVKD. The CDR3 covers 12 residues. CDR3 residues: CATGGALGEQYF. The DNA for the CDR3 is TGTGCCACCGGAGGGGCGTTGGGCGAGCAGTACTTC.